These T cell receptor beta chains were read from a single sample in a study of blood T cells in healthy people across ages. MiXCR, run by TCRdb on the 5' RACE reads, gives a single entry per CDR3 protein. Among about 1 million distinct CDR3 sequences listed, 35% to 50% were seen once. The sample taken for sequencing was blood. These receptors were collected from a woman aged 55-70 years in good health. Each CDR3 is given with its conserved first and last residue. The D gene is left open where the match is weak. Clone sizes are given selectively: once, few, many, or a class where the clone is expanded.

TRBJ2-7,TRBD2,few,TRBV28,CASSWDPRASGRNYEQYF
TRBJ2-5,TRBD1,few,TRBV5-1,CASSSTGQQETQYF
TRBJ2-5,-,-,TRBV27,CASPHPETQYF
TRBJ1-6,TRBD1,-,TRBV27,CASSPLGTANSPLHF
TRBJ2-5,TRBD1,-,TRBV20-1,CSAGVFRGRETQYF
TRBJ2-5,-,many,TRBV29-1,CSAGSQQETQYF
TRBJ2-7,-,few,TRBV6-2/TRBV6-3,CASSYFTLDYEQYF
TRBJ2-7,-,-,TRBV25-1,CASSEFLSGQYF
TRBJ2-7,-,-,TRBV2,CASSVLVRAYEQYF
-,TRBD1,-,TRBV24-1,CATSEATGTGSYEQYF
TRBJ2-3,-,-,TRBV27,CASRASFGTQYF
TRBJ2-7,TRBD1,few,TRBV10-3,CAISDPTGGYEQYF
TRBJ2-7,-,-,TRBV24-1,CATSDWGRGNEQYF
TRBJ2-5,-,-,TRBV29-1,CSVVIGVETQYF
TRBJ2-3,-,-,TRBV20-1,CSEKGGGTDTQYF
TRBJ2-6,-,few,TRBV5-1,CASSLSLTGRSGANVLTF
TRBJ2-1,TRBD1,-,TRBV6-1,CASLRGQGAYNEQFF
-,TRBD2,-,TRBV9,CASSVGASGKETQYF
TRBJ2-7,TRBD2,few,TRBV6-5,CASSYSLAGVGISYEQYF
TRBJ1-2,-,-,TRBV6-6,CASRYMGGDYGYTF
TRBJ2-7,TRBD2,few,TRBV12-3/TRBV12-4,CASSLVSGGGLPGSYEQYF
TRBJ1-2,-,many,TRBV27,CASRTDHGYTF
TRBJ2-5,TRBD1,-,TRBV7-6,CASSSRDSPKYF
TRBJ1-4,-,-,TRBV9,CASSVEGEGQNEKLFF
TRBJ2-1,TRBD2,few,TRBV5-1,CASSLGGSEFNEQFF